This T cell receptor beta chain was identified during a study of identical twins (dated by TCRdb to the mid-2010s). With respect to the entire study: To test whether fetal clonotypes persist, the study used deep sequencing on TCR alpha and beta repertoires from monozygotic twins, unrelated adults of various ages, and cord blood. To rule out contamination, replicate twin experiments were performed at different times with different library preparation protocols.

Every donor in the study was a healthy Caucasian. The twin cohort consisted of three pairs of female monozygotic twins, all aged roughly 18 to 30 years. The RNA used for TCR libraries was isolated from peripheral blood mononuclear cells. V loses 3 bases of germline sequence and J loses 0 bases, and the interval between the two ends is 12 bases. CDR1 and CDR2 are drawn from the germline V gene (reference sequence): DFQATT, SNEGSKA. Reading from cysteine to phenylalanine, the CDR3 counts 14 amino acids. The sequence is cut down to CDR3 DNA, 42 bases in frame from base 1. What the study reported, not specific to this receptor: Zero-insertion analyses could be partly confounded by invariant T cells such as MAIT and iNKT, though diverse VJ usage argued against such confounding for most clonotypes. In monozygotic twins, recombination models systematically underestimated out-of-frame TCR alpha sharing, but the models matched the sharing seen between unrelated individuals. In beta out-of-frame sequences, excess twin sharing was weaker, because having fewer shared sequences lowered the signal-to-noise ratio. Compared with coincidental sharing between unrelated individuals, an excess of low generation-probability sequences was observed among out-of-frame TCR alpha sequences shared between twins. Because the same donors could not be followed over many years, the conclusions relied on cross-sectional statistical analysis. Fewer insertions were carried by abundant cord blood beta clonotypes; a weaker similar trend was observed in young adult naive repertoires, while no such trend was observed in memory repertoires.

With regard to this clonotype: Its recognized antigen is unknown. It has no much larger one-base neighbor in the sample; base qualities were not kept.

Receptor amplification or capture employed 5' RACE. The data were produced on an Illumina HiSeq 2000. A universal primer binding site was introduced by template switching, and a unique molecular identifier was present in the final cDNA, enabling accurate counting of TCR cDNA molecules. First-strand cDNA for TCR alpha and beta chains was synthesized from specific primers in the conserved constant-segment region. To control for contamination, each cDNA library was double barcoded with a SMART-Mk sample barcode plus Illumina barcodes. TruSeq adapter sequences and Illumina sample barcodes were added in two successive PCR steps. Sequencing of the TCR alpha and beta cDNA libraries was done on the Illumina HiSeq platform using custom primers. From the authors' description of their analysis: MiGEC was used to process raw reads and extract unique molecular identifiers, and MiXCR was used to find CDR3 positions. For each individual, recombination models were inferred using an EM algorithm with the repgenHMM and IGoR tools. Shared clonotypes were analyzed with the tcR package in R, and sharing was normalized by the product of cloneset sizes. To study raw recombination without the effects of thymic and clonal selection, out-of-frame nonproductive sequences were analyzed. The public reads were quality trimmed at Q25 with fastp and then assembled into clones with MiXCR by TCRdb, keeping productive beta chains. Each entry is one CDR3 protein sequence, shown with its most common DNA and genes. TCRdb, rather than the study authors, made the V and J calls. In this sample the table shows some 600,000 distinct CDR3 sequences, around 7.4% of which occur a single time. Together, the top ten hold 1.5% to 2% of the sample.

These data are also associated with another study on yellow fever vaccine responses in identical twins. As that second study puts it: According to the authors, the vaccine-induced T cell response in identical twins seemed to be partly convergent and partly specific to each individual. In identical twins, the study followed T cell clones that responded to the vaccine with precision.

Sequencing was performed on PBMCs. Recombination joined TRBV20-1 with TRBJ2-7; no D gene call is confident. This TCR was recovered from a woman between 18 and 29 years old in good health. The DNA reads as follows: TGCAGTGCTAGTTTTAGGCCTCCCTCCTACGAGCAGTACTTC. Translated, this is CSASFRPPSYEQYF.